This T cell receptor (beta chain) was identified during a study of molecular identifiers for immune sequencing clone quantification. About the study: Replicate RNA came from roughly 18,000 or 92,000 naive CD8 cells and was split five ways, and four parts were sequenced.

Trimming pared 2 bases from V and 4 bases from J, leaving 8 bases between. CDR3 length: 13 amino acids. Germline V gene sequence: CDR1 MDHEN, CDR2 SYDVKM. Naive CD8 T cells, phenotype CD8+CD4-CCR7+CD45RA+, were sorted. This clonotype was seen ten or more times. As yet, its antigen is unknown. Overall study findings and caveats: Clones exceeding 20 RNA copies carried over 99% of effector molecules but under 1% of naive-cell molecules.

It was with previously described methods and listed TCR primers that bulk TCR libraries were made. TCRdb re-analysed the PCR reads in MiXCR, keeping a single row per CDR3 protein. Here the sample spans fewer than 350,000 distinct CDR3 sequences, 20% to 25% being singletons. The receptor's source is a human donor in good health. Some libraries in this study had Jurkat cell RNA spiked in. The sample comprised naive CD8+ T cells from blood, with Jurkat cell RNA spiked in. Stated subset: FACS-sorted CD8+CD4-CCR7+CD45RA+ naive T cells. The rearrangement uses TRBV28 and TRBJ2-5; weak D call: TRBD2 (5 bases). The CDR3 protein is CASSLSGLETQYF. The CDR3 nucleotides read TGTGCCAGCAGTTTAAGCGGCTTAGAGACCCAGTACTTC.